Described below is a single T cell receptor beta chain sequence and its context. The antigen is undetermined. The table came from immunoSEQ multiplex PCR; TCRdb's copy has only in-frame clones and leaves some out. The repertoire consists of around 80,000 clones, with approximately 86% occurring once and the leading ten covering 0.99%. The data derive from a study of OX40 agonist ivuxolimab in advanced cancers. The wider study: At doses from 0.01 to 10 mg/kg, patients were given intravenous ivuxolimab every 2 weeks. Subjects had a mean age of 60 years, with a range of roughly 20 to 79; around 83% were male. The eligibility criteria allowed prior anti-PD-1, anti-PD-L1 or anti-CTLA-4 therapy, and roughly 39% had some. The study, taken as a whole, reports: CD8+ T cells averaged more expanded clones than CD4+.

This sequence originates from an adult with an advanced solid tumor such as melanoma, head and neck, liver or kidney cancer. This sample comprised CD4+ or CD8+ T cells sorted from blood, obtained in a trial of the OX40 agonist ivuxolimab.

CDR3 residues: CASSPREANYGYTF. CDR3 in DNA: TGTGCCAGCAGCCCCAGGGAAGCTAACTATGGCTACACCTTC. The chain links TRBV27 to TRBJ1-2, with D tentatively TRBD1 (5 bases). CDR3 length: 14 residues. V lost 6 bases, J lost 0 bases, and 11 bases lay in between. CDR1 is MNHEY, CDR2 SMNVEV, per germline (reference sequence).